These T cell receptor beta chains were read from a single sample in a study of T cell responses to AZD1222 COVID-19 vaccine. Profiling relied on immunoSEQ multiplex PCR, and the TCRdb table lists in-frame clones only, not all of them. The sample holds tens of thousands of clones, about 90% seen once. The sample here was peripheral blood, taken on day 0 of AZD1222 vaccination. The receptors come from an adult in good health. The CDR3 runs from the conserved cysteine through the conserved F or W. The D gene is left open where the match is weak. Rows give clone size only sometimes, using once, few, many, or a class for an expanded clone.

V gene	J gene	CDR3 length	D gene	clone size	CDR3 protein	CDR3 DNA
TRBV7-8	TRBJ2-2	16	TRBD2	.	CASSEIAGGPTGELFF	TGTGCCAGCAGCGAGATAGCGGGAGGGCCCACCGGGGAGCTGTTTTTT
TRBV6-5	TRBJ1-5	13	.	.	CASSQREGQPQHF	TGTGCCAGCAGCCAGCGGGAGGGCCAGCCCCAGCATTTT
TRBV19	TRBJ1-1	16	TRBD1	once	CASSNDDRAGNTEAFF	TGTGCCAGTAGTAACGACGACAGGGCCGGGAACACTGAAGCTTTCTTT
TRBV5-1	TRBJ1-6	16	TRBD1	.	CASTRDRQQLNSPLHF	TGCGCCAGCACCCGGGACAGGCAGCAATTAAATTCACCCCTCCACTTT
TRBV27	TRBJ2-7	14	TRBD2	.	CASSQTSGRYEQYF	TGTGCCAGCAGTCAGACTAGCGGGAGGTACGAGCAGTACTTC
TRBV9	TRBJ2-1	18	TRBD2	once	CASSEHLGGLVAYNEQFF	TGTGCCAGCAGCGAACACCTTGGAGGACTAGTGGCCTACAATGAGCAGTTCTTC
TRBV30	TRBJ2-6	17	.	.	CACLSGTRTSGANVLTF	TGTGCCTGTTTGTCGGGGACCCGGACCTCTGGGGCCAACGTCCTGACTTTC
TRBV9	TRBJ1-5	14	TRBD1	.	CASSVEQGPQPQHF	TGTGCCAGCAGCGTAGAACAGGGGCCTCAGCCCCAGCATTTT
TRBV5-1	TRBJ2-2	15	.	.	CASSSRGLRAGELFF	TGCGCCAGCAGCTCCAGGGGTCTCCGGGCCGGGGAGCTGTTTTTT
TRBV27	TRBJ2-1	15	TRBD1	.	CASSLTGQIYNEQFF	TGTGCCAGCAGTTTAACGGGACAGATTTACAATGAGCAGTTCTTC
TRBV29-1	TRBJ1-4	14	.	.	CSADSGATNEKLFF	TGCAGCGCCGACTCCGGTGCAACTAATGAAAAACTGTTTTTT
TRBV11-2	TRBJ2-7	17	.	.	CASSLPVGQGSSYEQYF	TGTGCCAGCAGCCTCCCCGTTGGGCAGGGGAGTTCCTACGAGCAGTACTTC
TRBV28	TRBJ1-6	15	.	once	CASSFQGFSGSPLHF	TGTGCCAGCAGTTTTCAGGGTTTTTCGGGTTCACCCCTCCACTTT
TRBV7-7	TRBJ2-5	21	TRBD2	.	CASSLGFAWKTTSGSLETQYF	TGTGCTAGCAGCTTAGGGTTTGCGTGGAAAACGACTAGCGGGAGTTTGGAGACCCAGTACTTC
TRBV5-1	TRBJ2-7	14	.	.	CASSSPGQAYEQYF	TGCGCCAGCAGCTCCCCGGGACAAGCCTACGAGCAGTACTTC
TRBV27	TRBJ2-1	14	.	.	CASSLDLFDNEQFF	TGTGCCAGCAGTTTAGACTTGTTTGACAATGAGCAGTTCTTC
TRBV5-6	TRBJ2-7	17	.	.	CASSLGSRGTFSYEQYF	TGTGCCAGCAGCTTGGGGTCGAGGGGGACATTCTCCTACGAGCAGTACTTC
TRBV5-1	TRBJ2-2	16	.	.	CASSLAPLGGTGELFF	TGCGCCAGCAGCTTGGCCCCATTAGGGGGAACCGGGGAGCTGTTTTTT
TRBV7-9	TRBJ1-3	14	.	.	CASSFPLQANTIYF	TGTGCCAGCAGCTTCCCCCTCCAGGCAAACACCATATATTTT
TRBV3-1/TRBV3-2	TRBJ1-4	18	.	.	CASSQHTGGADPNEKLFF	TGTGCCAGCAGCCAACATACGGGCGGGGCCGATCCGAATGAAAAACTGTTTTTT
TRBV28	TRBJ1-2	13	.	.	CASASGTQYGYTF	TGTGCCAGCGCCTCCGGGACTCAGTATGGCTACACCTTC
TRBV28	TRBJ1-4	14	TRBD1	.	CASNPDRGDEKLFF	TGTGCCAGCAACCCGGACAGGGGGGATGAAAAACTGTTTTTT
TRBV30	TRBJ1-4	13	.	.	CAWSGAFREKLFF	TGTGCCTGGAGTGGGGCCTTTCGGGAAAAACTGTTTTTT
TRBV6-1	TRBJ1-5	13	.	.	CATARPGNQPQHF	TGTGCCACTGCCCGACCAGGGAATCAGCCCCAGCATTTT
TRBV13	TRBJ1-6	15	.	.	CASSPRPNSDSPLHF	TGTGCCAGCAGCCCCCGGCCCAACTCGGATTCACCCCTCCACTTT
TRBV2	TRBJ1-5	14	TRBD1	.	CASSPGQPNQPQHF	TGTGCCAGCAGTCCGGGACAGCCCAATCAGCCCCAGCATTTT
TRBV3-1/TRBV3-2	TRBJ1-1	13	.	.	CASSALGGRVAFF	TGTGCCAGCAGCGCTCTGGGAGGGAGGGTAGCTTTCTTT
TRBV2	TRBJ1-4	15	.	once	CASSEARPNNEKLFF	TGTGCCAGCAGTGAAGCAAGACCGAATAATGAAAAACTGTTTTTT
TRBV18	TRBJ2-2	14	.	few	CASSSYRDTGELFF	TGTGCCAGCTCATCCTACAGGGACACCGGGGAGCTGTTTTTT
TRBV7-7	TRBJ2-5	14	.	once	CASSFYPGGETQYF	TGTGCCAGCAGCTTTTACCCGGGGGGCGAGACCCAGTACTTC
TRBV27	TRBJ1-1	15	TRBD1	few	CASSHRDRGGTEAFF	TGTGCCAGCAGTCACAGAGACAGGGGAGGGACTGAAGCTTTCTTT
TRBV18	TRBJ2-2	14	.	.	CASSPPRDTGELFF	TGTGCCAGCTCACCACCGAGGGACACCGGGGAGCTGTTTTTT
TRBV30	TRBJ1-5	16	.	once	CAWSVRGLVGNQPQHF	TGTGCCTGGAGCGTTCGGGGCTTAGTCGGCAATCAGCCCCAGCATTTT
TRBV7-2	TRBJ2-7	14	.	.	CASSDGRVAYEQYF	TGTGCCAGCAGCGATGGCAGGGTGGCCTACGAGCAGTACTTC
TRBV5-1	TRBJ1-2	13	.	.	CASSLERNYGYTF	TGCGCCAGCAGCTTGGAGAGGAACTATGGCTACACCTTC
TRBV6-5	TRBJ1-1	15	.	.	CASRFVRTVNTEAFF	TGTGCCAGCAGGTTTGTGAGGACAGTTAACACTGAAGCTTTCTTT
TRBV10-3	TRBJ2-7	14	.	.	CAICPATRSYEQYF	TGTGCCATCTGTCCTGCAACTCGCTCCTACGAGCAGTACTTC
TRBV30	TRBJ1-6	13	TRBD1	.	CAGDRGDNSPLHF	TGTGCCGGGGACAGGGGAGATAATTCACCCCTCCACTTT
TRBV7-9	TRBJ2-3	17	TRBD2	.	CASSLRASGGITDTQYF	TGTGCCAGCAGCTTAAGGGCTAGCGGGGGAATCACAGATACGCAGTATTTT
TRBV18	TRBJ2-7	13	.	few	CASSPGSHYEQYF	TGTGCCAGCTCACCTGGGAGCCACTACGAGCAGTACTTC
TRBV28	TRBJ2-6	17	.	.	CASSFQDDHSGANVLTF	TGTGCCAGCAGTTTTCAGGATGATCACTCTGGGGCCAACGTCCTGACTTTC
TRBV5-1	TRBJ2-3	15	TRBD1	.	CASSLLGGDTDTQYF	TGCGCCAGCAGCTTGCTAGGGGGCGATACAGATACGCAGTATTTT
TRBV5-1	TRBJ2-3	14	TRBD1	.	CASSLDRGTDTQYF	TGCGCCAGCAGCTTGGACAGGGGGACAGATACGCAGTATTTT
TRBV5-1	TRBJ2-5	13	.	.	CASYQGRGETQYF	TGCGCCAGCTATCAGGGGAGAGGGGAGACCCAGTACTTC
TRBV7-9	TRBJ2-3	14	.	.	CASSLGISTDTQYF	TGTGCCAGCAGCCTTGGGATTAGCACAGATACGCAGTATTTT
TRBV5-5	TRBJ2-7	14	.	.	CASSTLLGSYEQYF	TGTGCCAGCAGCACGTTGCTGGGATCCTACGAGCAGTACTTC
TRBV5-1	TRBJ1-1	13	.	.	CASSTAMNTEAFF	TGCGCCAGCTCGACAGCTATGAACACTGAAGCTTTCTTT
TRBV6-5	TRBJ2-7	14	TRBD1	.	CASSPRGQHYEQYF	TGTGCCAGCAGCCCGAGGGGACAGCACTACGAGCAGTACTTC
TRBV5-1	TRBJ2-5	17	TRBD1	.	CASSPGIIGTAQETQYF	TGCGCCAGCAGCCCGGGGATTATAGGGACAGCTCAAGAGACCCAGTACTTC
TRBV5-4	TRBJ2-6	17	.	.	CASSTGTSRAGANVLTF	TGTGCCAGCAGCACAGGGACATCAAGGGCTGGGGCCAACGTCCTGACTTTC